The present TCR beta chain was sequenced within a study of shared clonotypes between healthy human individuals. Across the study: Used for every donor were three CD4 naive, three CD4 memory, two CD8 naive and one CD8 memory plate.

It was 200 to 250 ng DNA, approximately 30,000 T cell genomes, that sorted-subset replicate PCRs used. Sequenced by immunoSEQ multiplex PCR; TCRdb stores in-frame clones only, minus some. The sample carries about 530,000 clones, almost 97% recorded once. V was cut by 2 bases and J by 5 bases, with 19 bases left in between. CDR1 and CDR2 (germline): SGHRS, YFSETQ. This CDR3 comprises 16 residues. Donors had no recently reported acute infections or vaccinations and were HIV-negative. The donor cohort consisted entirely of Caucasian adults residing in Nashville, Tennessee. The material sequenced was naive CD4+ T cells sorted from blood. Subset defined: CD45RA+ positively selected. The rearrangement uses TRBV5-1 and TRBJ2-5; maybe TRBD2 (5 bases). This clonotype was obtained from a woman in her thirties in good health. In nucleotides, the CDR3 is TGCGCCAGCAGCTTACAGCCGGGTTCTACGGGGGAGACCCAGTACTTC. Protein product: CASSLQPGSTGETQYF.